This note documents a single T cell receptor beta chain sequence. The antigen is not known. The germline V gene encodes CDR1 SGHAT and CDR2 FQNNGV. CDR3 length: 19 residues. After removal of 7 bases from V and 2 bases from J, the junction contained 20 bases not matched to a gene. This record comes from a study of CD8+CD57+ T cells in acquired aplastic anemia. Study as a whole: Sorted CD4+ and CD8+ cells gave an average of around 3 ug of DNA.

Study outcomes and limitations: Patients were compared with controls for CD8+ Simpson's diversity, and no significant difference emerged. There were twenty-nine CD8+ CDR3 sequences that occurred in both patients and controls.

Individuals selected for sequencing had exhibited CD8+CD57+ cell expansion on flow cytometry. None of the patients had been given any therapy when their blood was sampled. Genomic DNA, the template, was used for profiling of the TCR beta VDJ and CDR3. Each CDR3 protein is one row after TCRdb ran MiXCR on the reads. Here the sample spans approximately 470,000 distinct CDR3 sequences, around 33% being singletons. Input material: sorted CD4+, CD8+, or CD8+CD57+ T cells (not recorded which) from PBMCs. The gene calls are TRBV11-2 and TRBJ2-7; 10 bases are shared with TRBD1. The sequence came from a human donor with aplastic anemia. In DNA form, the CDR3 reads TGTGCCAGCACCTCGGATCGCTGGGACAGGGGCAAATTTGCCTACGAGCAGTACTTC. Amino acid sequence: CASTSDRWDRGKFAYEQYF.